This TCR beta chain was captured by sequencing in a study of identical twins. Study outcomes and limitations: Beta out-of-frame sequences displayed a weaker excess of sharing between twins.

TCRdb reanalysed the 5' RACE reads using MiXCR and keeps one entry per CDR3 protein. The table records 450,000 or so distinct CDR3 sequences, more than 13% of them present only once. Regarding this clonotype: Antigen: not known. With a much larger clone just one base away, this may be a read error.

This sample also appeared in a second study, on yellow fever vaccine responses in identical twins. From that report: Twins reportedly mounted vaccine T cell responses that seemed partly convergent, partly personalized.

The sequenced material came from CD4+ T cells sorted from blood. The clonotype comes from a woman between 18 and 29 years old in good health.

The CDR3 is CASSTVTDTQYF. CDR3 coding DNA: TGTGCCAGCAGTACAGTCACAGATACGCAGTATTTT. The V and J genes are TRBV6-6 and TRBJ2-3, with D unresolved. The germline gives CDR1 MNHNY, CDR2 SVGAGI (reference sequence). The CDR3 totals 12 residues. Trimming removed 5 bases from V and 2 bases from J, with 5 bases in between.